The rows below give T cell receptor beta chains drawn from one sample of a study of cytomegalovirus exposure and HLA in healthy donors. The method was immunoSEQ multiplex PCR; TCRdb's version includes in-frame clones alone and lacks a portion of them. The repertoire holds 99,000 or so clones, with just under 80% as singletons. Material for sequencing was PBMCs. The receptors shown here come from a male donor in good health and CMV-seronegative. Each CDR3 is given with its conserved first and last residue. D genes are given only for firm matches. Size is stated for part of the rows, as once, few or many counts, or as a class when the clone is expanded.

V gene: TRBV29-1; clone size: once; J gene: TRBJ1-2; D gene: .; CDR3 protein: CSVGGLGYTF
V gene: TRBV5-1; clone size: .; J gene: TRBJ1-5; D gene: .; CDR3 protein: CASSLGYSNQPQHF
V gene: TRBV4-1; clone size: .; J gene: TRBJ1-5; D gene: .; CDR3 protein: CASSQDLGAYSNQPQHF
V gene: TRBV5-4; clone size: .; J gene: TRBJ2-7; D gene: TRBD1; CDR3 protein: CASSTGGTGGAYEQYF
V gene: TRBV4-1; clone size: .; J gene: TRBJ1-2; D gene: .; CDR3 protein: CASSQDQGISEGYTF
V gene: TRBV2; clone size: few; J gene: TRBJ1-1; D gene: .; CDR3 protein: CASSEQAGWVTEAFF
V gene: TRBV27; clone size: .; J gene: TRBJ2-7; D gene: TRBD2; CDR3 protein: CASSSRGTSGKNYEQYF
V gene: TRBV7-8; clone size: .; J gene: TRBJ1-1; D gene: .; CDR3 protein: CASSLVGGDTEAFF
V gene: TRBV7-3; clone size: .; J gene: TRBJ2-5; D gene: .; CDR3 protein: CASSGGGRETQYF
V gene: TRBV4-1; clone size: once; J gene: TRBJ1-2; D gene: .; CDR3 protein: CASSQSWSESPIYGYTF
V gene: TRBV19; clone size: .; J gene: TRBJ1-5; D gene: .; CDR3 protein: CASNRAGNQPQHF
V gene: TRBV16; clone size: few; J gene: TRBJ1-4; D gene: .; CDR3 protein: CASSRNRALNEKLFF
V gene: TRBV9; clone size: .; J gene: TRBJ2-7; D gene: TRBD2; CDR3 protein: CASSVSGQREYHEQYF
V gene: TRBV13; clone size: .; J gene: TRBJ2-7; D gene: TRBD2; CDR3 protein: CASRAGGRAIEQYF
V gene: TRBV30; clone size: .; J gene: TRBJ2-7; D gene: TRBD2; CDR3 protein: CAWSRAGVPYEQYF
V gene: TRBV29-1; clone size: few; J gene: TRBJ2-2; D gene: TRBD2; CDR3 protein: CSVDLQASGSGAGELFF
V gene: TRBV7-2; clone size: .; J gene: TRBJ2-3; D gene: TRBD2; CDR3 protein: CASSLLGLAGGPGDTQYF
V gene: TRBV9; clone size: .; J gene: TRBJ2-5; D gene: TRBD1; CDR3 protein: CASSPPPRTGRAETQYF
V gene: TRBV11-3; clone size: once; J gene: TRBJ2-5; D gene: .; CDR3 protein: CASSLGTVEETQYF
V gene: TRBV15; clone size: .; J gene: TRBJ2-5; D gene: TRBD1; CDR3 protein: CATSAQGQGAETQYF
V gene: TRBV7-6; clone size: .; J gene: TRBJ2-7; D gene: .; CDR3 protein: CASSLGQISYEQYF
V gene: TRBV30; clone size: .; J gene: TRBJ1-2; D gene: .; CDR3 protein: CAWSAGNYGYTF
V gene: TRBV30; clone size: .; J gene: TRBJ2-7; D gene: .; CDR3 protein: CAWPSAYEQYF